A selection of T cell receptor beta chains follows, all from one sample in a study of blood T cells in healthy people across ages. In TCRdb, the 5' RACE reads were re-called with MiXCR into one record per CDR3 protein. The sample comprises around 1,000,000 distinct CDR3 sequences, approximately 38% of which are singletons, and roughly 14% rests with the top ten. The material sequenced was blood. All receptors come from a man aged 18 to 29 in good health. Each CDR3 is given with its conserved first and last residue. D genes are given only for firm matches. The size entry is marked missing in some rows and otherwise reads once, few, many or a size class.

TRBD2,few,TRBV7-2,TRBJ2-3,TGTGCCAGCAGCTTAGTGAGCGGGGGAACCACAGATACGCAGTATTTT,CASSLVSGGTTDTQYF
TRBD1,.,TRBV6-1,TRBJ1-1,TGTGCCACCGACAGGGTTCAGCTTGAAGCTTTCTTT,CATDRVQLEAFF
.,.,TRBV20-1,TRBJ2-3,TGCAGTGGCAGACCCGACCTGACAGATACGCAGTATTTT,CSGRPDLTDTQYF
.,.,TRBV12-3/TRBV12-4,TRBJ2-1,TGTGCCAGCAGCCACCGGGACATATACAATGAGCAGTTCTTC,CASSHRDIYNEQFF
.,.,TRBV5-1,TRBJ2-1,TGCGCCAGCAGCTTCGGGGATTCTCGGGATGGGCAGTTCTTC,CASSFGDSRDGQFF
.,.,TRBV25-1,TRBJ2-1,TGTGCCAGCAGTTCCGGTACCTCGGAGACCCAGTTCTTC,CASSSGTSETQFF
.,.,TRBV6-2/TRBV6-3,TRBJ2-7,TGTGCCAGCAGTTACAATTTCTACGAGCAGTACTTC,CASSYNFYEQYF
TRBD2,few,TRBV2,TRBJ2-1,TGTGCCAGCATTGCCCGGGGGGGTGAGCAGTTCTTC,CASIARGGEQFF
.,.,TRBV10-3,TRBJ1-2,TGTGCCATCGGGGCAGATAGCTATGGCTACACCTTC,CAIGADSYGYTF
TRBD1,.,TRBV6-5,TRBJ1-1,TGTGCCAGCAGTTACAGGGGGCCTCGCACTGAAGCTTTCTTT,CASSYRGPRTEAFF
.,.,TRBV20-1,TRBJ2-1,TGCAGTGCTAGACACAGCATGAGCTCCTACAATGAGCAGTTCTTC,CSARHSMSSYNEQFF
TRBD1,few,TRBV6-5,TRBJ2-3,TGTGCCAGCAGTCGGGGACAGGGAAGAGCTATGGATACGCAGTATTTT,CASSRGQGRAMDTQYF
.,.,TRBV3-1,TRBJ1-6,TGTGCCAGCAGCCAAGGCTTTAATTCACCCCTCCACTTT,CASSQGFNSPLHF
.,many,TRBV5-1,TRBJ2-2,TGTGCCAGCAGCTTGGGTCAGACGAACACCGGGGAGCTGTTTTTT,CASSLGQTNTGELFF
TRBD1,few,TRBV6-2/TRBV6-3,TRBJ1-1,TGTGCCAGCAGTTACGTGGGGGGACAGGGACTCGATCAATATTCCACTGAAGCTTTCTTT,CASSYVGGQGLDQYSTEAFF
.,few,TRBV6-6,TRBJ1-4,TGTGCCAGCGAAGGGGCCAGCACCGAAAAACTGTTTTTT,CASEGASTEKLFF
.,.,TRBV5-1,TRBJ2-5,TGCGCCAGCAGCTTGGACGGGGGTACTGGGGCAGAGACCCAGTACTTC,CASSLDGGTGAETQYF
.,.,TRBV5-1,TRBJ2-7,TGCGCCAGCAGCTTGGACGGGGGATCTTCCTACGAGCAGTACTTC,CASSLDGGSSYEQYF
TRBD2,few,TRBV7-2,TRBJ2-3,TGTGCCAGCAGCCATTACCCGGGAGGGGCAGATACGCAGTATTTT,CASSHYPGGADTQYF
.,.,TRBV5-1,TRBJ2-1,TGCGCCAGCAGGCTGACCACCGCAAGCTCCTACAATGAGCAGTTCTTC,CASRLTTASSYNEQFF
.,many,TRBV29-1,TRBJ2-7,TGCAGCGTTGAGTTAGGGGGAGTAACCTACGAGCAGTACTTC,CSVELGGVTYEQYF
.,.,TRBV27,TRBJ1-2,TGTGCCAGCAGTGTGGGCTCGGCAGGGAGGGACTACACCTTC,CASSVGSAGRDYTF
.,.,TRBV6-5,TRBJ1-1,TGTGCCAGCAGTTACGCCACGGGAGAGGTGGACACTGAAGCTTTCTTT,CASSYATGEVDTEAFF
.,many,TRBV2,TRBJ1-5,TGTGCCAGCAGCCTGGACCGAGGAGGCAATCAGCCCCAGCATTTT,CASSLDRGGNQPQHF